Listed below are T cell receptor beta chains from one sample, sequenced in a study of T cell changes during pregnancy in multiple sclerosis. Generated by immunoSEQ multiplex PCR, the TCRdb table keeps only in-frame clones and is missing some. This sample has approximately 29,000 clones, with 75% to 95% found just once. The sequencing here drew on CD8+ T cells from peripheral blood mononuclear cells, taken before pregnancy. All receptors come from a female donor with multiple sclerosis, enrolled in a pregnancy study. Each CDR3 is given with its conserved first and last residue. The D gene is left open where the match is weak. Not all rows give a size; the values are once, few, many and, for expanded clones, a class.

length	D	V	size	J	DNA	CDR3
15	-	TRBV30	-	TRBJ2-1	TGTGCCTTATTAGGTTGGCGGAAGTCAGACAATGAGCAGTTCTTC	CALLGWRKSDNEQFF
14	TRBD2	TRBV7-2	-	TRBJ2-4	TGTGCCAGCAGCTTTGGACTAGTTAAAAACATTCAGTACTTC	CASSFGLVKNIQYF
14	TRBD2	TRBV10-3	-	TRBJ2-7	TGTGCCATCAGTGTTAGCGGGAGCAGCTACGAGCAGTACTTC	CAISVSGSSYEQYF
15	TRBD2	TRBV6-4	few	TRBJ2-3	TGTGCCAGCAGTGGACTAGCGGGAGGCACAGATACGCAGTATTTT	CASSGLAGGTDTQYF
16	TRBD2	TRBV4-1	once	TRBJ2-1	TGCGCCAGCAGCCAAGATCAACGGGAGGTGGGCAATGAGCAGTTCTTC	CASSQDQREVGNEQFF
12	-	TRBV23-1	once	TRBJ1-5	TGCGCCAGCAGTTCGCGTTGGCAGCCCCAGCATTTT	CASSSRWQPQHF
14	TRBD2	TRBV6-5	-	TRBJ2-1	TGTGCCAGCAGCCACTCTAGCGGTTACAATGAGCAGTTCTTC	CASSHSSGYNEQFF
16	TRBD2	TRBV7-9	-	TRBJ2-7	TGTGCCAGCAGCCAACTGAAAGCGGGAGGAACCTACGAGCAGTACTTC	CASSQLKAGGTYEQYF
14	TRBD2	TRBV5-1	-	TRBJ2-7	TGCGCCAGCAGCTTCGCTAGCGGGACCTACGAGCAGTACTTC	CASSFASGTYEQYF
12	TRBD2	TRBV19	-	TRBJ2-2	TGTGCCAGTTTAGCGGGACCCGGGGAGCTGTTTTTT	CASLAGPGELFF
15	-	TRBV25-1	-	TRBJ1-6	TGTGCCAGCAGGACTACAGAAATAAGAAATTCACCCCTCCACTTT	CASRTTEIRNSPLHF
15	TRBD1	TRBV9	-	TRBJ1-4	TGTGCCAGCAGCACACAGGGGGCCACTAATGAAAAACTGTTTTTT	CASSTQGATNEKLFF
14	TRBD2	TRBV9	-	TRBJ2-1	TGTGTCAGCAGCGTAGCGGGAGCCACCAATGAGCAGTTCTTC	CVSSVAGATNEQFF
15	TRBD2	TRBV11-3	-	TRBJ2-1	TGTGCCAGCAGCCCAAGGACTAGCGGGGACAATGAGCAGTTCTTC	CASSPRTSGDNEQFF
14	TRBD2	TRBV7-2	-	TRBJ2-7	TGTGCCAGCAGCTTAGAGGCGACTAGCGGCGAGCAGTACTTC	CASSLEATSGEQYF
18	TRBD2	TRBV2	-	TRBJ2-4	TGTGCCAGCAGTGAACAGCCTAGCGGGCCCCTAGCCAAAAACATTCAGTACTTC	CASSEQPSGPLAKNIQYF
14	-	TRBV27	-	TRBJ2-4	TGTGCCAGCAGTTTAGGAGGGACCAAAAACATTCAGTACTTC	CASSLGGTKNIQYF
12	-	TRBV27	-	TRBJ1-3	TGTGCCAGCAGCTCAGGGGAAAACACCATATATTTT	CASSSGENTIYF
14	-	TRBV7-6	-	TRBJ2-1	TGTGCCAGCAATCCGGAGGACTACCACAATGAGCAGTTCTTC	CASNPEDYHNEQFF
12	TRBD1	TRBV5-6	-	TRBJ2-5	TGTGCCAGCAAACAGGGGGCAGAGACCCAGTACTTC	CASKQGAETQYF
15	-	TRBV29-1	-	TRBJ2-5	TGCAGCGCGGTCGACAGACAAGACAGCGCAGAGACCCAGTACTTC	CSAVDRQDSAETQYF
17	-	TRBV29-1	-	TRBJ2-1	TGCAGCGTTGACTGGTCCGCCGTCGGGGTCTCCTACAATGAGCAGTTCTTC	CSVDWSAVGVSYNEQFF
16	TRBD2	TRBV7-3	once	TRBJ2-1	TGTGCCAGCAGCTTAACGGGGCGGGAGCCGTCATATGAGCAGTTCTTC	CASSLTGREPSYEQFF
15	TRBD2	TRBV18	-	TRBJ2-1	TGTGCCAGCTCACTGGTAGCGGGAATGCCCCATGAGCAGTTCTTC	CASSLVAGMPHEQFF
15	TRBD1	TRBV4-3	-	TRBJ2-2	TGCGCCAGCAGCCAAAGGACAGGGAACACCGGGGAGCTGTTTTTT	CASSQRTGNTGELFF
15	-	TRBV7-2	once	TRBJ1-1	TGTGCCAGCAGCTTAGTGGGACGGGACTACCCTGAAGCTTTCTTT	CASSLVGRDYPEAFF
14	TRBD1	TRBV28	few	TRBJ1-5	TGTGCCACCACAGGGGTTGAATACAATCAGCCCCAGCATTTT	CATTGVEYNQPQHF